One and the same sample provided the 31 T cell receptor beta chains below, sequenced in a study of blood T cells in healthy people across ages. The authors ran a second PCR of 7 to 11 cycles using a sample-barcoded 5' primer and a J-beta primer mix. Each CDR3 protein gets one entry after TCRdb re-called the 5' RACE reads with MiXCR. The sample yields about a million distinct CDR3 sequences, 45% to 60% seen once. What was sequenced was blood. The receptors were gathered from an older woman in good health.

CDR3 sequence: CSSDGLYLNEQFF. CDR3 sequence (DNA): TGCAGCTCTGACGGACTCTATCTCAATGAGCAGTTCTTC. This chain links TRBV29-1 with TRBJ2-1, with D possibly TRBD2 on 5 matching bases. The germline V gene has CDR1 SQVTM and CDR2 ANQGSEA. This CDR3 is 13 amino acids long. The V and J ends lost 8 bases and 6 bases respectively, with 17 bases between them.

The chain links TRBV7-9 to TRBJ2-1; perhaps TRBD1 as D (6 bases). Germline assignment: CDR1 SEHNR and CDR2 FQNEAQ (reference sequence). The CDR3 extends over 17 amino acids. V lost 5 bases and J lost 3, with 20 bases in between. The CDR3 DNA reads as TGTGCCAGCAGCCCGATACCCAGGGGCGCAGTCTACAATGAGCAGTTCTTC. It codes for CASSPIPRGAVYNEQFF.

This clonotype has just one count. The chain joins TRBV20-1 to TRBJ2-1, with D perhaps matching TRBD1 or TRBD2 (5 bases each). TRBJ2-7 explains the end of the DNA better; the J call may be wrong. Germline V lookup: CDR1 DFQATT, CDR2 SNEGSKA (reference sequence). This CDR3 is 14 amino acids long. CDR3 bases: TGCAGTGCTAGAGCCGGGGCTAGCTACAATGAGCAGTACTTC. This sequence encodes CSARAGASYNEQYF.

The sample holds a few counts of this clonotype. This chain uses TRBV3-1 with TRBJ1-2; unclear D gene. Germline V lookup: CDR1 LGHDT, CDR2 YNNKEL (reference sequence). This CDR3 has 15 residues. With 1 base removed from V and 4 bases from J, the gap between germline ends came to 13 bases. In nucleotides, the CDR3 is TGTGCCAGCAGCCAAGGGAGCGCTAAATCCTATGGCTACACCTTC. Translating gives CASSQGSAKSYGYTF.

The chain has TRBV29-1 and TRBJ2-1; TRBD2 matches 9 bases. CDR3 length: 15 amino acids. Germline V gene data show CDR1 as SQVTM and CDR2 as ANQGSEA. V trimming: 7 bases; J trimming: 5 bases; junction bases outside the gene matches: 12. The CDR3 loop is CSDNSAGGGDNEQFF. CDR3 DNA: TGCAGCGACAATTCGGCGGGAGGGGGGGACAATGAGCAGTTCTTC.

The chain is built from TRBV6-5 and TRBJ2-4, with 7 positions matching TRBD2. Germline V lookup: CDR1 MNHEY, CDR2 SVGAGI. V lost 2 bases to trimming and J lost 0 bases; unmatched junction nucleotides: 4. The CDR3 sequence is 16 residues long. CDR3 DNA: TGTGCCAGCAGTTACGGGAGGGAGAGAGCCAAAAACATTCAGTACTTC. Translated: CASSYGRERAKNIQYF.

In DNA, the CDR3 is TGCAGCGTTGTAAGATGGGGGAGTCAAAGCACAGATACGCAGTATTTT. It specifies CSVVRWGSQSTDTQYF. This chain links TRBV29-1 with TRBJ2-3; perhaps D is TRBD1 or TRBD2 (5 bases each). V was shortened by 4 bases and J by 0 bases, with 17 bases between the two germline ends. CDR1 is SQVTM, CDR2 ANQGSEA, per germline. This CDR3 has 16 residues.

In its sample, this clonotype was seen a few times. The chain joins TRBV20-1 to TRBJ2-1, with 7 positions matching TRBD2. CDR3 length: 14 residues. The V segment lost 6 bases and the J segment 5 bases; nucleotides outside the gene matches: 10. Per germline, CDR1 DFQATT and CDR2 SNEGSKA (reference sequence). The CDR3 bases are TGCAGTGCCATCCGGGGAGCGGGGAACAATGAGCAGTTCTTC. Encoded protein: CSAIRGAGNNEQFF.

About this clonotype: One junction end disagrees with the germline gene, perhaps due to a read error. The chain joins TRBV9 to TRBJ2-3, with D tentatively TRBD2 (5 bases). This CDR3 has 15 residues. Germline V gene lookup returns CDR1 SGDLS and CDR2 YYNGEE. The DNA of the CDR3 is TGTGCCAGCAGCACCAAAAGCCTAGAGGGAGATATGCAGTATTTT. Residues: CASSTKSLEGDMQYF.

The V and J genes are TRBV20-1 and TRBJ2-5; 14 positions match TRBD2. With 8 bases clipped from V and 4 bases from J, the junction kept 6 bases outside the gene matches. There are 14 residues in the CDR3. From germline, CDR1 is DFQATT and CDR2 SNEGSKA (reference sequence). CDR3 residues: CSLTSGRAIETQYF. As DNA, the CDR3 is TGCAGTTTGACTAGCGGGAGGGCAATAGAGACCCAGTACTTC.

The rearrangement links TRBV5-1 to TRBJ2-3, with 9 bases matching TRBD2. CDR3 length: 14 residues. Germline V lookup: CDR1 SGHRS, CDR2 YFSETQ. The CDR3 DNA reads as TGCGCTGCGAGGGCAGCGGGAGGTGGAGATACGCAGTATTTT. It is translated as CAARAAGGGDTQYF.

V is TRBV6-5 and J is TRBJ2-4, with D possibly TRBD2 on 6 matching bases. This CDR3 spans 13 amino acids. Trimming removed 9 bases at V and 1 base at J, with 10 bases between. Germline values: CDR1 MNHEY, CDR2 SVGAGI. Written as DNA, the CDR3 is TGTGCCAGTAGGCGGGGTGCCAAAAACATTCAGTACTTC. Its protein product is CASRRGAKNIQYF.

The rearrangement uses TRBV5-4 and TRBJ2-5; TRBD1 agrees at 9 bases. The CDR3 extends over 14 amino acids. Germline-derived CDR1 and CDR2 are SGHNT and YYREEE (reference sequence). Germline trimming cut 5 bases from V and 1 base from J; bases unmatched to any gene: 3. The CDR3 DNA reads TGTGCCAGCAGTTCGGGACAGGGCCAAGAGACCCAGTACTTC. Its protein is CASSSGQGQETQYF.

The chain combines TRBV18 with TRBJ2-5; 8 positions match TRBD2. The J call could be wrong; TRBJ2-7 is a better fit for the DNA end. The length of the CDR3 is 16 residues. The V gene's germline CDR1 is KGHSH and CDR2 LQKENI. The CDR3 bases are TGTGCCAGCTCACCACTCGCTCCGGGAGGGCCTGGCGAGCAGTACTTC. This gives the protein CASSPLAPGGPGEQYF.

The table lists this clonotype with a count of one. The chain links TRBV20-1 to TRBJ2-1, with 12 bases aligning to TRBD2. Per germline, CDR1 DFQATT and CDR2 SNEGSKA (reference sequence). The length of the CDR3 is 18 residues. The J segment lost 4 bases and the V segment lost 5 bases, leaving 15 bases of the junction unmatched. CDR3 bases: TGCAGTGCTCAACATGAGGGACTAGCGGGCGGCTGGTACAATGAGCAGTTCTTC. Its translation: CSAQHEGLAGGWYNEQFF.

Comments on this clonotype: This may stem from a read error, because a much larger clone lies one nucleotide away. V usage is TRBV28 and J usage is TRBJ2-5, with D tentatively TRBD2 (5 bases). The J call is doubtful: the DNA matches TRBJ2-7 better. The CDR3 consists of 14 residues. Germline CDR1 and CDR2: MDHEN and SYDVKM. Here the CDR3 DNA reads TGTGCCAGCAGTTTAGTGGGAGAGAGCGACGAGCAGTACTTC. It yields the protein CASSLVGESDEQYF.

The chain has TRBV29-1 and TRBJ2-7; 10 bases are a match to TRBD2. This CDR3 has 14 amino acids. Per germline, CDR1 SQVTM and CDR2 ANQGSEA. V shed 6 bases and J 0 bases; nucleotides not matched to a gene: 5. Here the CDR3 reads CSVAASGGSYEQYF. CDR3 bases: TGCAGCGTGGCCGCTAGCGGGGGCTCCTACGAGCAGTACTTC.

The chain links TRBV7-9 to TRBJ2-3; D uncertain. The CDR3 runs 14 residues. The V end was cut by 2 bases, the J end by 3 bases, with 9 bases between. CDR1 is SEHNR and CDR2 is FQNEAQ in the germline V gene (reference sequence). CDR3 sequence: CASSLFLETDTQYF. Here the CDR3 DNA reads TGTGCCAGCAGCTTATTTCTGGAGACAGATACGCAGTATTTT. Using reference TRBV7-9 and TRBJ2-3 for the parts outside the CDR3, the full variable domain is DTGVSQNPRHKITKRGQNVTFRCDPISEHNRLYWYRQTLGQGPEFLTYFQNEAQLEKSRLLSDRFSAERPKGSFSTLEIQRTEQGDSAMYLCASSLFLETDTQYFGPGTRLTVL.

The V gene is TRBV6-5, the J gene TRBJ2-1; 7 bases align to TRBD2. Germline CDR1 reads MNHEY; CDR2 reads SVGAGI. This CDR3 is built from 17 residues. V lost 2 bases and J lost 2; bases outside the gene matches: 9. DNA for the CDR3: TGTGCCAGCAGTTACGTCTCGTGGCGGGAGCCCTACAATGAGCAGTTCTTC. Its protein product is CASSYVSWREPYNEQFF.

Points on this clonotype: Relative to the germline gene, one junction end is altered; a read error may explain this. This sequence joins TRBV3-1 and TRBJ2-7; no clear D. Looked up from germline, CDR1 is LGHDT and CDR2 is YNNKEL (reference sequence). The CDR3 extends over 14 amino acids. The DNA of the CDR3 is TGTGCCGGCAGCCAAGATGGGCCGGAGTTGGAGCAGTACTTC. Protein: CAGSQDGPELEQYF.

This clonotype has a handful of counts. V gene TRBV4-1 combines with J gene TRBJ2-1; TRBD1 aligns across 11 bases. Germline V CDR1 and CDR2: MGHRA, YSYEKL. The length of the CDR3 is 17 residues. Trimming cost V 1 base and J 7 bases; bases outside gene matches: 9. CDR3 region: CASSQVAGTGGKNEQFF. The CDR3 DNA reads TGCGCCAGCAGCCAAGTCGCCGGGACAGGGGGAAAAAATGAGCAGTTCTTC.

This clonotype came up a few times. This chain connects TRBV27 to TRBJ2-1, with D possibly matching TRBD1 (6 bases). Germline values: CDR1 MNHEY, CDR2 SMNVEV (reference sequence). This CDR3 has 11 residues. Trimming left V 6 bases short and J 10 bases short, with 10 bases between. The CDR3 spells CASSWGQEQFF. The CDR3 nucleotides are TGTGCCAGCAGCTGGGGGCAAGAGCAGTTCTTC.

The chain recombines TRBV6-2 or TRBV6-3 with TRBJ2-5, with TRBD2 as a possible D gene (5 bases). The CDR3 contains 13 residues. Germline V CDR1 and CDR2: MNHEY, SVGEGT. V shed 6 bases and J shed 11 bases, with 19 bases lying between them. The CDR3 is CASSPEGSWEQYF. DNA of the CDR3: TGTGCCAGCAGCCCTGAAGGCTCCTGGGAGCAGTACTTC.

The chain joins TRBV12-3 or TRBV12-4 to TRBJ2-7, with a possible D match to TRBD2 (5 bases). The CDR3 loop spans 15 amino acids. V shed 2 bases and J shed 3 bases, with 14 bases lying between them. CDR3 region: CASSLPTSLRYEQYF. The CDR3, as DNA: TGTGCCAGCAGTTTACCCACTAGTCTTCGCTACGAGCAGTACTTC.

The gene calls are TRBV2 and TRBJ2-7; D gene uncertain. The V end lost 8 bases, the J end lost 3 bases, and 8 bases lay between the germline ends. Germline loops: CDR1 SNHLY, CDR2 FYNNEI. This CDR3 spans 11 amino acids. CDR3 DNA sequence: TGTGCCAGCGGCAGAAACTACGAGCAGTACTTC. Protein sequence: CASGRNYEQYF.

This clonotype was detected only a few times. The chain links TRBV20-1 to TRBJ2-1; D is unresolved. This CDR3 spans 11 amino acids. Trimming stripped 0 bases from V and 9 bases from J, with 6 bases between. Germline assignment: CDR1 DFQATT and CDR2 SNEGSKA (reference sequence). DNA for the CDR3: TGCAGTGCTAGAGATTCCGGTGAGCAGTTCTTC. Encoded protein: CSARDSGEQFF.

The chain carries TRBV20-1 and TRBJ2-1, with TRBD2 identical over 8 bases. Trimming removed 5 bases from V and 13 bases from J; junction bases left unmatched: 25. Germline values: CDR1 DFQATT, CDR2 SNEGSKA (reference sequence). The CDR3 has 17 residues. CDR3 sequence (DNA): TGCAGTGCTCCCCTAACTGGCGTGGTGATGGGCGGGGGGAACCAGTTCTTC. Translated: CSAPLTGVVMGGGNQFF.

This clonotype was detected many times. The chain recombines TRBV2 with TRBJ2-3; TRBD1 matches 8 bases. The germline CDR1 and CDR2 sequences are SNHLY and FYNNEI. J gave up 2 bases and V 5 bases, and 6 bases lay outside the gene matches. The CDR3 contains 15 residues. Here the CDR3 DNA reads TGTGCCAGCAGTACCACAGGGGGACTCACAGATACGCAGTATTTT. Its protein is CASSTTGGLTDTQYF.

This clonotype was observed many times. The chain joins TRBV3-1 to TRBJ1-2, with D perhaps matching TRBD1 (5 bases). The CDR3 has 13 residues. Germline V gene sequence: CDR1 LGHDT, CDR2 YNNKEL (reference sequence). The germline V and J ends were trimmed by 3 bases and 1 base, with 6 bases remaining between them. CDR3 loop: CASSQGGNYGYTF. For the CDR3, the DNA is TGTGCCAGCAGCCAGGGGGGTAACTATGGCTACACCTTC.

This sequence joins TRBV6-6 and TRBJ1-6; D is unclear. Looked up from germline, CDR1 is MNHNY and CDR2 is SVGAGI (reference sequence). CDR3 length equals 16 residues. The ends were cut back, 0 bases at V and 8 bases at J, with 14 bases in the middle. The CDR3 DNA reads as TGTGCCAGCAGTTACTCTAGCCGGTCTATTTATTCACCCCTCCACTTT. This encodes CASSYSSRSIYSPLHF.

This clonotype was picked up a small number of times. This chain connects TRBV20-1 to TRBJ1-5; D is uncertain. The CDR3 contains 16 residues. Trimming removed 0 bases at V and 7 bases at J, with 19 bases between. The germline gives CDR1 DFQATT, CDR2 SNEGSKA (reference sequence). Here the CDR3 reads CSARDDKWESGQPQHF. DNA of the CDR3: TGCAGTGCTAGAGATGACAAGTGGGAGTCGGGACAGCCCCAGCATTTT.